This paragraph reports one TCR beta chain. Its antigen is currently unknown. In making TCR beta libraries, quantitative 5'-RACE with molecular barcodes was used. TCRdb fed the 5' RACE reads into MiXCR, producing one record per CDR3 protein. This sample carries 750,000 to 850,000 distinct CDR3 sequences, approximately 12% of them seen once, and the ten largest clones take around 0.51%. This CDR3 spans 15 amino acids. Trimming pared 4 bases from V and 3 bases from J, leaving 14 bases between. CDR1 is LGHNA, CDR2 YSLEER, per germline. The record originates from a study of CD8 T cells in ankylosing spondylitis. Overall study findings and caveats: Clones linked to disease, bearing a CD8+ phenotype, were relatively rare in peripheral blood. The clones that were linked to disease were reported to be significantly enriched in matched synovial fluid samples from ankylosing spondylitis patients. Both synovial fluid and blood in reactive arthritis had previously been reported to carry some motif variants. One TCR beta motif, made up of eight or nine highly homologous variants, appeared characteristic of ankylosing spondylitis blood.

Sequencing used blood, either unsorted or a sorted T cell fraction (not recorded which). The chain employs TRBV4-3 and TRBJ2-3, with unresolved D. This sequence originates from a male donor with ankylosing spondylitis. CDR3 bases: TGCGCCAGCAGCCGAGGACGGTTTGGGACAGATACGCAGTATTTT. Translating gives CASSRGRFGTDTQYF.